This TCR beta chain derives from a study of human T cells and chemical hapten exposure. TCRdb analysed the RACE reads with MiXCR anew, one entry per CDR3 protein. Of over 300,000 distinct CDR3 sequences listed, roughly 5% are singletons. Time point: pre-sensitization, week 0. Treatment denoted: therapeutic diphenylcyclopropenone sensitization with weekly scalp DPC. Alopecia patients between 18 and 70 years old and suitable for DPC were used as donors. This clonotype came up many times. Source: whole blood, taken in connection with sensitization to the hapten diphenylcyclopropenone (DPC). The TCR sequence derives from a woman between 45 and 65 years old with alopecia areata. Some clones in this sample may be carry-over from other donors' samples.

CDR3 protein: CASSYRRDGEAFF. For the CDR3, the DNA is TGTGCCAGCAGTTATCGCCGGGACGGTGAAGCTTTCTTT. The chain is built from TRBV6-5 and TRBJ1-1; tentative D call: TRBD1 (5 bases). CDR3 length: 13 residues. Trimming removed 3 bases from V and 7 bases from J, with 12 bases in between. In germline, CDR1 is MNHEY, CDR2 SVGAGI.